The rows below give T cell receptor beta chains drawn from one sample of a study of cytomegalovirus exposure and HLA in healthy donors. TCRdb's copy holds only in-frame clones and misses some; the assay was immunoSEQ multiplex PCR. The sample carries around 63,000 clones, 95% to 97% recorded once. The sample taken for sequencing was PBMCs. These receptor sequences come from a woman aged 18-35 years in good health and CMV-seronegative. The CDR3 runs from the conserved cysteine through the conserved F or W. The order of the fields is clone size, J gene, D gene, V gene, CDR3 protein, CDR3 DNA. A D gene is named only where the DNA matches it firmly. Expanded clones are given a class, and other clones once, few, many or no size at all.

clone size: NA; J gene: TRBJ2-7; D gene: NA; V gene: TRBV11-3; CDR3 protein: CASSLDGLGDEQYF; CDR3 DNA: TGTGCCAGCAGCTTAGATGGTCTGGGCGACGAGCAGTACTTC
clone size: NA; J gene: TRBJ2-1; D gene: NA; V gene: TRBV27; CDR3 protein: CASSRRAGPTMNEQFF; CDR3 DNA: TGTGCCAGCAGTCGACGGGCAGGGCCCACTATGAATGAGCAGTTCTTC
clone size: NA; J gene: TRBJ2-1; D gene: NA; V gene: TRBV27; CDR3 protein: CASSRPRTDSSNEQFF; CDR3 DNA: TGTGCCAGCAGCCGCCCACGGACTGATTCGTCCAATGAGCAGTTCTTC
clone size: NA; J gene: TRBJ1-2; D gene: TRBD1; V gene: TRBV18; CDR3 protein: CASRDRGDGYTF; CDR3 DNA: TGTGCCAGCCGGGACAGGGGCGATGGCTACACCTTC
clone size: NA; J gene: TRBJ1-1; D gene: NA; V gene: TRBV4-3; CDR3 protein: CASSQDFGGTEAFF; CDR3 DNA: TGCGCCAGCAGCCAAGATTTCGGGGGGACTGAAGCTTTCTTT
clone size: NA; J gene: TRBJ1-5; D gene: TRBD1; V gene: TRBV18; CDR3 protein: CASSPGQGSGQPQHF; CDR3 DNA: TGTGCCAGCTCACCAGGACAGGGTTCGGGTCAGCCCCAGCATTTT
clone size: NA; J gene: TRBJ2-5; D gene: TRBD1; V gene: TRBV13; CDR3 protein: CASSQGQGRQGTQYF; CDR3 DNA: TGTGCCAGCAGCCAGGGACAGGGACGCCAGGGGACCCAGTACTTC
clone size: NA; J gene: TRBJ2-3; D gene: NA; V gene: TRBV7-3; CDR3 protein: CASSLSSGPGVGSTDTQYF; CDR3 DNA: TGTGCCAGCAGCTTAAGTTCGGGCCCCGGGGTGGGGAGCACAGATACGCAGTATTTT
clone size: NA; J gene: TRBJ2-3; D gene: NA; V gene: TRBV14; CDR3 protein: CASRRLDIYSADTQYF; CDR3 DNA: TGTGCCAGCAGACGACTAGACATCTACTCGGCAGATACGCAGTATTTT
clone size: NA; J gene: TRBJ2-1; D gene: NA; V gene: TRBV7-3; CDR3 protein: CASSPETGSYNEQFF; CDR3 DNA: TGTGCCAGCAGCCCCGAGACAGGCTCCTACAATGAGCAGTTCTTC
clone size: once; J gene: TRBJ2-1; D gene: NA; V gene: TRBV29-1; CDR3 protein: CSVGPDSRRPNEQFF; CDR3 DNA: TGCAGCGTTGGGCCGGACAGCCGAAGGCCAAATGAGCAGTTCTTC
clone size: NA; J gene: TRBJ1-1; D gene: TRBD1; V gene: TRBV5-1; CDR3 protein: CASSLGQGAVGGTEAFF; CDR3 DNA: TGCGCCAGCAGCTTGGGGCAGGGGGCGGTGGGGGGCACTGAAGCTTTCTTT
clone size: NA; J gene: TRBJ1-4; D gene: NA; V gene: TRBV28; CDR3 protein: CASWGQDAPTNEKLFF; CDR3 DNA: TGTGCCAGCTGGGGCCAGGACGCCCCAACTAATGAAAAACTGTTTTTT
clone size: NA; J gene: TRBJ2-7; D gene: NA; V gene: TRBV11-2; CDR3 protein: CASSSFYEQYF; CDR3 DNA: TGTGCCAGCAGCTCATTCTACGAGCAGTACTTC
clone size: NA; J gene: TRBJ1-1; D gene: TRBD1; V gene: TRBV13; CDR3 protein: CASSQGQRNTEAFF; CDR3 DNA: TGTGCCAGCAGCCAGGGACAGAGGAACACTGAAGCTTTCTTT
clone size: few; J gene: TRBJ2-2; D gene: NA; V gene: TRBV2; CDR3 protein: CASRQGTGELFF; CDR3 DNA: TGTGCCAGCAGGCAGGGCACCGGGGAGCTGTTTTTT
clone size: NA; J gene: TRBJ2-1; D gene: TRBD2; V gene: TRBV5-4; CDR3 protein: CASSLLSGLAGGGRQFF; CDR3 DNA: TGTGCCAGCAGCTTGCTTTCGGGGCTAGCGGGAGGGGGGCGGCAGTTCTTC
clone size: NA; J gene: TRBJ2-7; D gene: NA; V gene: TRBV7-2; CDR3 protein: CASSSVGAVGYEQYF; CDR3 DNA: TGTGCCAGCAGCTCCGTAGGGGCTGTCGGCTACGAGCAGTACTTC
clone size: NA; J gene: TRBJ2-3; D gene: TRBD1; V gene: TRBV9; CDR3 protein: CASSVAGTGGRTQYF; CDR3 DNA: TGTGCCAGCAGCGTAGCCGGGACAGGGGGACGGACGCAGTATTTT
clone size: NA; J gene: TRBJ1-5; D gene: NA; V gene: TRBV6-5; CDR3 protein: CASSSAAGAGNQPQHF; CDR3 DNA: TGTGCCAGCAGTTCCGCGGCGGGCGCCGGCAATCAGCCCCAGCATTTT
clone size: NA; J gene: TRBJ2-5; D gene: NA; V gene: TRBV7-3; CDR3 protein: CASSFARAGQETQYF; CDR3 DNA: TGTGCCAGCAGCTTCGCTCGAGCAGGCCAAGAGACCCAGTACTTC
clone size: NA; J gene: TRBJ2-1; D gene: NA; V gene: TRBV6-1; CDR3 protein: CASSHQQGSYNEQFF; CDR3 DNA: TGTGCCAGCAGTCATCAGCAGGGCTCCTACAATGAGCAGTTCTTC
clone size: few; J gene: TRBJ1-5; D gene: NA; V gene: TRBV10-1; CDR3 protein: CASSDPGQPQHF; CDR3 DNA: TGCGCCAGCAGTGACCCGGGGCAGCCCCAGCATTTT
clone size: NA; J gene: TRBJ2-7; D gene: TRBD1; V gene: TRBV11-2; CDR3 protein: CASSPRQGLAHEQYF; CDR3 DNA: TGTGCCAGCAGCCCCCGACAGGGCCTTGCACACGAGCAGTACTTC
clone size: NA; J gene: TRBJ2-1; D gene: NA; V gene: TRBV7-6; CDR3 protein: CASNPISSSYNEQFF; CDR3 DNA: TGTGCCAGCAACCCGATCTCGAGCTCCTACAATGAGCAGTTCTTC
clone size: NA; J gene: TRBJ2-1; D gene: TRBD1; V gene: TRBV7-2; CDR3 protein: CASSSDARGLSVF; CDR3 DNA: TGTGCCAGCAGCTCCGACGCCAGGGGGTTGAGCGTCTTC
clone size: NA; J gene: TRBJ1-4; D gene: TRBD1; V gene: TRBV29-1; CDR3 protein: CSAKGQGPPRGLFF; CDR3 DNA: TGCAGCGCCAAGGGACAGGGGCCGCCCCGGGGGCTGTTTTTT
clone size: NA; J gene: TRBJ2-7; D gene: NA; V gene: TRBV28; CDR3 protein: CASSRRGALREQYF; CDR3 DNA: TGTGCCAGCAGTAGGAGGGGCGCTCTACGGGAGCAGTACTTC
clone size: NA; J gene: TRBJ2-3; D gene: NA; V gene: TRBV6-5; CDR3 protein: CASSRPARGTQYF; CDR3 DNA: TGTGCCAGCAGCCGACCCGCTAGGGGTACGCAGTATTTT
clone size: NA; J gene: TRBJ2-1; D gene: TRBD2; V gene: TRBV9; CDR3 protein: CASTPLAGGNEQFF; CDR3 DNA: TGTGCCAGCACCCCGCTAGCGGGAGGCAATGAGCAGTTCTTC
clone size: NA; J gene: TRBJ1-3; D gene: NA; V gene: TRBV18; CDR3 protein: CASLQSSGNTIYF; CDR3 DNA: TGTGCCAGCCTACAGAGCTCTGGAAACACCATATATTTT
clone size: NA; J gene: TRBJ2-1; D gene: TRBD1; V gene: TRBV7-2; CDR3 protein: CASSSTGTANEQFF; CDR3 DNA: TGTGCCAGCAGCTCCACGGGGACAGCCAATGAGCAGTTCTTC